These 23 T cell receptor beta chains originate from one sample sequenced in a study of shared clonotypes between healthy human individuals. Assay used: immunoSEQ multiplex PCR; TCRdb lists only in-frame clones, some missing. The table has fewer than 1.6 million clones, around 98.5% seen once. The source material was naive CD4+ T cells sorted from blood. Subset noted: CD45RA+ positively selected. The receptors were gathered from a man in his thirties or forties in good health.

J is TRBJ1-1 and V is TRBV7-2; TRBD1 agrees at 9 bases. Germline V gives CDR1 SGHTA, CDR2 FQGNSA. The ends lost 1 base at V and 2 bases at J; junction bases unmatched: 8. CDR3 length equals 17 residues. The CDR3 region is CASSLVLGTGSNTEAFF. CDR3 nucleotide sequence: TGTGCCAGCAGCTTAGTGCTAGGGACAGGGTCTAACACTGAAGCTTTCTTT.

J is TRBJ2-3 and V is TRBV30; 9 bases fit TRBD2. Germline lookup yields CDR1 GTSNPN and CDR2 SVGIG (reference sequence). There are 17 residues in the CDR3. The J segment lost 0 bases and the V segment lost 0 bases, leaving 7 bases of the junction unmatched. DNA for the CDR3: TGTGCCTGGAGTGTATCTAGGACTAGCGAAAGCACAGATACGCAGTATTTT. Protein: CAWSVSRTSESTDTQYF.

The chain recombines TRBV5-1 with TRBJ2-6; D possibly corresponds to TRBD2 (6 bases). CDR3 length equals 18 residues. Trimming took 0 bases from V and 0 from J, leaving 13 bases between them. Germline CDR1 SGHRS, CDR2 YFSETQ. CDR3 nucleotide sequence: TGCGCCAGCAGCTTGGGGTTCAGAGCGGGCTCTGGGGCCAACGTCCTGACTTTC. This gives the protein CASSLGFRAGSGANVLTF.

In its sample, this clone was seen once. The gene calls are TRBV5-4 and TRBJ2-2; the D is unclear. The CDR3 is 13 amino acids. Looked up from germline, CDR1 is SGHNT and CDR2 is YYREEE (reference sequence). The V end lost 4 bases, the J end lost 6 bases, and 10 bases lay between the germline ends. CDR3: CASSPTLPGELFF. The CDR3 region has the DNA TGTGCCAGCAGCCCGACCCTTCCCGGGGAGCTGTTTTTT.

Comments on this clone: The same CDR3 can be traced to other DNA sequences in this sample. The chain joins TRBV9 to TRBJ2-5; 8 nucleotides align to TRBD2. The V gene's germline CDR1 is SGDLS and CDR2 YYNGEE. Unmatched junction bases numbered 8, after V lost 0 bases and J lost 1 base. This CDR3 spans 17 amino acids. The CDR3: CASSVDLAGGLQETQYF. DNA of the CDR3: TGTGCCAGCAGCGTAGATCTGGCGGGGGGACTCCAAGAGACCCAGTACTTC.

J is TRBJ1-2 and V is TRBV6-1, with D uncertain. V dropped 5 bases and J dropped 8 bases, with 3 bases sitting between them. Germline-derived CDR1 and CDR2 are MNHNS and SASEGT. This CDR3 is built from 9 residues. CDR3 sequence reads: CASSSGYTF. In DNA form, the CDR3 reads TGTGCCAGCAGTAGCGGCTACACCTTC.

The V and J genes are TRBV15 and TRBJ2-1, with D unclear. Germline CDR1 LNHNV, CDR2 YYDKDF (reference sequence). Between the trimmed V and J ends, which lost 1 base and 6 bases, there was a span of 4 bases. This CDR3 contains 12 residues. CDR3 loop: CATSRAINEQFF. CDR3 sequence (DNA): TGTGCCACCAGCAGAGCCATCAATGAGCAGTTCTTC.

This chain uses TRBV19 with TRBJ2-3; D may be TRBD1 (5 bases). This CDR3 contains 14 residues. With 5 bases removed from V and 2 bases from J, the gap between germline ends came to 11 bases. Per germline, CDR1 LNHDA and CDR2 SQIVND (reference sequence). CDR3 region: CASSGPGYTDTQYF. CDR3 DNA: TGTGCCAGTAGTGGCCCAGGGTACACAGATACGCAGTATTTT.

The chain couples TRBV30 to TRBJ2-6; TRBD2 matches 10 bases. Germline V gene sequence: CDR1 GTSNPN, CDR2 SVGIG (reference sequence). V lost 0 bases and J lost 4; bases outside the gene matches: 9. This CDR3 has 18 amino acids. CDR3: CAWSVPSGRVLGANVLTF. Written as DNA, the CDR3 is TGTGCCTGGAGTGTACCTAGCGGGAGAGTTTTGGGGGCCAACGTCCTGACTTTC.

The J gene is TRBJ1-3, the V gene TRBV29-1; 7 nucleotides align to TRBD1. Germline-derived CDR1 and CDR2 are SQVTM and ANQGSEA. After removal of 6 bases from V and 6 bases from J, the junction contained 5 bases not matched to a gene. The CDR3 runs 12 residues. CDR3 nucleotide sequence: TGCAGCGTCGACAGGGTAGAAAACACCATATATTTT. Translating gives CSVDRVENTIYF.

The genes are TRBV5-1 and TRBJ2-3, with 9 bases aligning to TRBD2. V lost 4 bases to trimming and J lost 5 bases; unmatched junction nucleotides: 5. The CDR3 contains 14 residues. The germline gives CDR1 SGHRS, CDR2 YFSETQ. The CDR3 nucleotides read TGCGCCAGCAGCGATAGCGGGAGCTTAGATACGCAGTATTTT. Translation: CASSDSGSLDTQYF.

The chain uses TRBV28 and TRBJ2-7, with no clear D. Germline loops: CDR1 MDHEN, CDR2 SYDVKM. The ends were cut back, 6 bases at V and 5 bases at J, with 11 bases in the middle. The CDR3 extends over 12 amino acids. The CDR3 DNA reads TGTGCCAGCAGCCGGACGGGCAACGAGCAGTACTTC. It is translated as CASSRTGNEQYF.

J is TRBJ1-2 and V is TRBV5-1; 7 bases align to TRBD1. The V and J ends lost 4 bases and 3 bases, in that order; junction bases with no gene match: 6. The CDR3 extends over 14 amino acids. CDR1 and CDR2 from the germline V gene are SGHRS and YFSETQ. CDR3 bases: TGCGCCAGCAGCCCCCACCAGGGGGACTATGGCTACACCTTC. This encodes CASSPHQGDYGYTF.

The V call is TRBV6-5, the J call TRBJ2-7, with TRBD2 matching 12 bases. Looked up from germline, CDR1 is MNHEY and CDR2 is SVGAGI. The CDR3 totals 15 residues. V dropped 6 bases and J dropped 4; count of bases not matched to a gene: 7. DNA of the CDR3: TGTGCCAGCAGGGCTAGCGGGAGGGATTTATACGAGCAGTACTTC. This encodes CASRASGRDLYEQYF.

The V and J genes are TRBV9 and TRBJ2-3; 8 bases fit TRBD1. The length of the CDR3 is 14 residues. Trimming removed 4 bases from V and 2 bases from J; junction bases left unmatched: 3. Germline V lookup: CDR1 SGDLS, CDR2 YYNGEE. The CDR3 loop is CASSRDRITDTQYF. Here the CDR3 DNA reads TGTGCCAGCAGCCGGGACAGGATCACAGATACGCAGTATTTT.

CDR3 loop: CASSSGLRESDTQYF. CDR3 in DNA: TGTGCCAGCAGCTCGGGACTTCGCGAGTCAGATACGCAGTATTTT. The chain couples TRBV9 to TRBJ2-3; D may be TRBD2 (6 bases). V shed 4 bases and J shed 4 bases, with 16 bases lying between them. The CDR3 spans 15 residues. Germline V gene lookup returns CDR1 SGDLS and CDR2 YYNGEE.

About this clone itself: In the same sample, other DNA sequences code for this CDR3. CDR3 protein: CATSREGQGYEQYF. The CDR3, as DNA: TGTGCCACCAGCAGAGAGGGACAGGGCTACGAGCAGTACTTC. V gene TRBV15 combines with J gene TRBJ2-7; 9 nucleotides match TRBD1. The germline V gene encodes CDR1 LNHNV and CDR2 YYDKDF (reference sequence). J was trimmed by 3 bases and V by 0 bases; bases with no gene match: 0. The CDR3 runs 14 residues.

The chain recombines TRBV7-8 with TRBJ2-2; TRBD1 agrees at 9 bases. J lost 4 bases, V lost 5 bases, and 11 bases had no gene match. This CDR3 is built from 17 residues. The germline V gene has CDR1 SGHVS and CDR2 FQNEAQ. The CDR3 is CASSPIHGQGITGELFF. CDR3 DNA sequence: TGTGCCAGCAGCCCAATACATGGACAGGGGATCACCGGGGAGCTGTTTTTT.

This clone was picked up one time. The V call is TRBV18, the J call TRBJ2-7, with 7 bases identical to TRBD1. The V segment lost 2 bases and the J segment 5 bases; nucleotides outside the gene matches: 12. The CDR3 contains 16 residues. CDR1 KGHSH and CDR2 LQKENI come from the germline V gene. The CDR3 DNA follows: TGTGCCAGCTCACCAATCGGCCCCCTAGGGGGCGACGAGCAGTACTTC. This sequence encodes CASSPIGPLGGDEQYF. The full variable domain, completed using reference TRBV18 and TRBJ2-7, is NAGVMQNPRHLVRRRGQEARLRCSPMKGHSHVYWYRQLPEEGLKFMVYLQKENIIDESGMPKERFSAEFPKEGPSILRIQQVVRGDSAAYFCASSPIGPLGGDEQYFGPGTRLTVT.

This clone was seen only once. V is TRBV20-1 and J is TRBJ1-1, with D maybe TRBD1 (5 bases). The CDR3 has 11 residues. Germline CDR1 and CDR2: DFQATT and SNEGSKA (reference sequence). Trimming removed 1 base from V and 8 bases from J, with 8 bases in between. In DNA form, the CDR3 reads TGCAGTGCTAGAGCACAGGCAGAAGCTTTCTTT. Translated, it gives CSARAQAEAFF.

The chain has TRBV7-9 and TRBJ2-1, with 12 bases lining up with TRBD2. Germline assignment: CDR1 SEHNR and CDR2 FQNEAQ (reference sequence). There are 14 residues in the CDR3. Unmatched junction bases numbered 4, after V lost 7 bases and J lost 6 bases. The CDR3 DNA reads as TGTGCCAGCACCCTAGCGGGAGGGGGCAATGAGCAGTTCTTC. This translates into CASTLAGGGNEQFF.

This chain joins TRBV10-1 and TRBJ2-1; D may match TRBD1 or TRBD2 (5 bases each). From germline, CDR1 is WNHNN and CDR2 SYGVQD (reference sequence). V was shortened by 2 bases and J by 0 bases, with 17 bases between the two germline ends. This CDR3 spans 18 amino acids. In nucleotides, the CDR3 is TGCGCCAGCAGTGAGGGGAGAATAACAGGCAGCTCCTACAATGAGCAGTTCTTC. It is translated as CASSEGRITGSSYNEQFF.

Comment on this clone: Other DNA sequences in the same sample also yield this CDR3. The V call is TRBV7-2, the J call TRBJ2-7; TRBD1 matches 7 bases. CDR3 size: 14 residues. The trim removed 1 base at V and 3 bases at J, leaving 3 bases unmatched. The V gene's germline CDR1 is SGHTA and CDR2 FQGNSA. The CDR3: CASSLDRGSYEQYF. The CDR3, as DNA: TGTGCCAGCAGCTTAGACAGGGGAAGCTACGAGCAGTACTTC.